Below are 25 T cell receptor beta chains sequenced from a single sample in a study of blood T cell repertoires in COVID-19. Repertoires were generated with immunoSEQ multiplex PCR, while TCRdb's copy carries only in-frame clones and drops some. The table includes around 110,000 clones, about 64% detected once. Material: peripheral blood. These receptors came from a human donor with acute or convalescent COVID-19. The donor label of this sample is uncertain.

Of note for this clone: Other nucleotide sequences from this sample produce the same CDR3. This chain links TRBV14 with TRBJ1-2; D not certain. V lost 1 base and J 4 bases, leaving 4 bases between the germline ends. CDR3 length equals 12 residues. Germline CDR1 SGHDN, CDR2 FVKESK. In DNA, the CDR3 is TGTGCCAGCAGCCAAGCGGGCTATGGCTACACCTTC. Translating it yields CASSQAGYGYTF.

This clone occurred a few times. The chain links TRBV11-2 to TRBJ1-4; D remains ambiguous. The V end was cut by 3 bases, the J end by 10 bases, with 9 bases between. Germline-derived CDR1 and CDR2 are SGHAT and FQNNGV. The CDR3 covers 12 residues. Here the CDR3 reads CASSFALGKLFF. The CDR3 DNA reads TGTGCCAGCAGCTTCGCACTAGGAAAACTGTTTTTT. Together with reference TRBV11-2 and TRBJ1-4, the CDR3 gives the full variable domain: EAGVAQSPRYKIIEKRQSVAFWCNPISGHATLYWYQQILGQGPKLLIQFQNNGVVDDSQLPKDRFSAERLKGVDSTLKIQPAKLEDSAVYLCASSFALGKLFFGSGTQLSVL.

The rearrangement uses TRBV23-1 and TRBJ2-5, with TRBD2 identical over 12 bases. TRBV23-1 is identified as an open reading frame with a role that is uncertain. The CDR3 contains 18 residues. With 2 bases clipped from V and 1 base from J, the junction kept 8 bases outside the gene matches. CDR3 nucleotide sequence: TGCGCCAGCAGTCAAACGAGGCTAGCGGGGGGGATCCAAGAGACCCAGTACTTC. This translates into CASSQTRLAGGIQETQYF.

The chain combines TRBV14 with TRBJ2-1; D possibly corresponds to TRBD2 (5 bases). Deletions cut 4 bases from V and 1 base from J, with 8 bases between. This CDR3 is built from 14 residues. Germline CDR1 and CDR2: SGHDN and FVKESK. CDR3 in amino acids: CASSRDYSYNEQFF. The CDR3 coding sequence is TGTGCCAGCAGCCGCGACTATTCCTACAATGAGCAGTTCTTC.

This clone turned up a few times. The chain combines TRBV29-1 with TRBJ1-4; D may be TRBD1 (6 bases). The CDR3 totals 14 residues. Germline V gives CDR1 SQVTM, CDR2 ANQGSEA. Trimming took 7 bases from V and 3 from J, leaving 15 bases between them. The CDR3, as DNA: TGCAGCGCCGGAGGGGGGGCGGCTAATGAAAAACTGTTTTTT. This translates into CSAGGGAANEKLFF.

The rearrangement links TRBV2 to TRBJ2-5, with D possibly TRBD1 on 5 matching bases. The CDR3 spans 13 residues. V was clipped by 5 bases and J by 4 bases, with 11 bases between them. Germline lookup yields CDR1 SNHLY and CDR2 FYNNEI. For the CDR3, the DNA is TGTGCCAGCAGTAGACAGAGAGCAGAGACCCAGTACTTC. This sequence encodes CASSRQRAETQYF.

The chain is built from TRBV2 and TRBJ2-1; 9 bases are shared with TRBD1. CDR1 SNHLY and CDR2 FYNNEI come from the germline V gene. Losses at the gene ends were 7 bases for V and 6 bases for J; bases not matched to a gene: 13. The CDR3 is 16 amino acids. CDR3 DNA: TGTGCCAGCACCCCGGGTAGGGGGACAGGGACCAATGAGCAGTTCTTC. Its translation: CASTPGRGTGTNEQFF. Using reference TRBV2 and TRBJ2-1 for the parts outside the CDR3, the full variable domain is EPEVTQTPSHQVTQMGQEVILRCVPISNHLYFYWYRQILGQKVEFLVSFYNNEISEKSEIFDDQFSVERPDGSNFTLKIRSTKLEDSAMYFCASTPGRGTGTNEQFFGPGTRLTVL.

V gene TRBV30 combines with J gene TRBJ1-6; the match to TRBD1 covers 7 bases. The CDR3 runs to 15 residues. The germline V gene encodes CDR1 GTSNPN and CDR2 SVGIG (reference sequence). The V segment lost 4 bases and the J segment 6 bases; nucleotides outside the gene matches: 9. CDR3 protein: CAWKRRQGANSPLHF. CDR3 nucleotide sequence: TGTGCCTGGAAGAGGAGACAGGGAGCTAATTCACCCCTCCACTTT. Drawing the rest from reference TRBV30 and TRBJ1-6, the complete variable domain is SQTIHQWPATLVQPVGSPLSLECTVEGTSNPNLYWYRQAAGRGLQLLFYSVGIGQISSEVPQNLSASRPQDRQFILSSKKLLLSDSGFYLCAWKRRQGANSPLHFGNGTRLTVT.

This sequence joins TRBV5-4 and TRBJ1-2; possibly TRBD1 for D (6 bases). This CDR3 is built from 13 residues. Deletions cut 6 bases from V and 2 bases from J, with 11 bases between. Germline CDR1 and CDR2: SGHNT and YYREEE (reference sequence). The CDR3 DNA sequence: TGTGCCAGCACTCAGGGACAAAACTATGGCTACACCTTC. Protein: CASTQGQNYGYTF. The whole variable domain, remainder taken from reference TRBV5-4 and TRBJ1-2, is ETGVTQSPTHLIKTRGQQVTLRCSSQSGHNTVSWYQQALGQGPQFIFQYYREEENGRGNFPPRFSGLQFPNYSSELNVNALELDDSALYLCASTQGQNYGYTFGSGTRLTVV.

This rearrangement joins TRBV5-1 to TRBJ1-2, with TRBD1 as a possible D gene (6 bases). Trimming cost V 2 bases and J 6 bases, with 20 bases left between them. This CDR3 comprises 16 residues. Germline lookup yields CDR1 SGHRS and CDR2 YFSETQ. The CDR3 loop reads CASSFRGDQAGDGYTF. The CDR3 region has the DNA TGCGCCAGCAGCTTCAGAGGAGATCAGGCAGGGGATGGCTACACCTTC.

This chain uses TRBV9 with TRBJ1-3; no definite D call. Germline V CDR1 and CDR2: SGDLS, YYNGEE. This CDR3 is built from 15 residues. The V end was cut by 4 bases, the J end by 0 bases, with 11 bases between. This CDR3 reads CASSTNRGSGNTIYF. CDR3 DNA sequence: TGTGCCAGCAGCACGAATCGGGGCTCTGGAAACACCATATATTTT.

V gene TRBV6-2 or TRBV6-3 combines with J gene TRBJ1-1; the D is unclear. This CDR3 comprises 15 residues. Trimming took 3 bases from V and 1 from J, leaving 12 bases between them. Germline CDR1 is MNHEY and CDR2 is SVGEGT. CDR3 DNA: TGTGCCAGCAGTTATTCAAATGCGTGGAACACTGAAGCTTTCTTT. Protein product: CASSYSNAWNTEAFF.

The J gene is TRBJ1-2, the V gene TRBV6-5; tentative D call: TRBD1 (5 bases). The CDR3 spans 14 residues. V lost 2 bases and J lost 8, with 15 bases in between. Germline CDR1 is MNHEY and CDR2 is SVGAGI. The CDR3 DNA follows: TGTGCCAGCAGTTACACGGTGGCAGGGCAGGGCTACACCTTC. Translated: CASSYTVAGQGYTF.

The genes are TRBV6-5 and TRBJ1-5; tentative D call: TRBD1 (6 bases). V dropped 8 bases and J dropped 4 bases, with 15 bases sitting between them. This CDR3 comprises 14 residues. Germline assignment: CDR1 MNHEY and CDR2 SVGAGI. The CDR3 DNA reads TGTGCCAGCCTTTTTTCAGGGGCGAATCAGCCCCAGCATTTT. Protein: CASLFSGANQPQHF.

This clone occurred many times. The rearrangement uses TRBV2 and TRBJ2-7, with TRBD1 as a possible D gene (6 bases). Germline V gives CDR1 SNHLY, CDR2 FYNNEI. The CDR3 sequence is 14 residues long. V dropped 7 bases and J dropped 2 bases, with 15 bases sitting between them. The CDR3 spells CASKYRDTTYEQYV. In DNA, the CDR3 is TGTGCCAGCAAGTACCGGGACACAACCTACGAGCAGTACGTC.

The V gene is TRBV5-1, the J gene TRBJ2-1, with TRBD2 identical over 7 bases. Germline lookup yields CDR1 SGHRS and CDR2 YFSETQ. V shed 0 bases and J 9 bases; nucleotides not matched to a gene: 6. CDR3 length: 14 amino acids. The DNA for the CDR3 is TGCGCCAGCAGCTTGGCCGGCGGGGAGGGTGAGCAGTTCTTC. Amino acids: CASSLAGGEGEQFF.

The rearrangement joins TRBV6-5 to TRBJ1-1; possible D gene TRBD1, 6 bases. The length of the CDR3 is 15 residues. Germline V gene data show CDR1 as MNHEY and CDR2 as SVGAGI. V was pared by 7 bases and J by 4 bases, with 19 bases between. CDR3 in DNA: TGTGCCAGCACCTCAGGGGCCGTGACTGGCACTGAAGCTTTCTTT. The encoded protein is CASTSGAVTGTEAFF.

The chain is built from TRBV3-1 (or the pseudogene TRBV3-2) and TRBJ1-2; TRBD1 matches at 7 bases. There are 14 residues in the CDR3. V lost 2 bases to trimming and J lost 2 bases; unmatched junction nucleotides: 2. Germline V gives CDR1 LGHDT, CDR2 YNNKEL (reference sequence). In DNA, the CDR3 is TGTGCCAGCAGCCAATGGGACAGCAACTATGGCTACACCTTC. Translating gives CASSQWDSNYGYTF.

The rearrangement uses TRBV15 and TRBJ2-5; the D gene is possibly TRBD1 (6 bases). This CDR3 has 15 amino acids. Trimming removed 1 base at V and 5 bases at J, with 14 bases between. CDR1 LNHNV and CDR2 YYDKDF come from the germline V gene (reference sequence). Here the CDR3 DNA reads TGTGCCACCAGCAGAGCTAACAGGGCCTTGGAGACCCAGTACTTC. This gives the protein CATSRANRALETQYF.

The genes are TRBV7-6 and TRBJ2-2; the D is unclear. V lost 1 base to trimming and J lost 1 base, with 10 bases between them. The CDR3 sequence is 16 residues long. Germline CDR1 is SGHVS and CDR2 is FNYEAQ. In DNA, the CDR3 is TGTGCCAGCAGCTTAGAAAGTACTGTGAACACCGGGGAGCTGTTTTTT. Its protein is CASSLESTVNTGELFF.

The rearrangement links TRBV6-5 to TRBJ1-4; D is unresolved. From germline, CDR1 is MNHEY and CDR2 SVGAGI. The CDR3 totals 14 residues. V was trimmed by 6 bases and J by 6 bases, leaving 14 bases between them. Here the CDR3 DNA reads TGTGCCAGCAGCCCCAAGCGGATAGATGAAAAACTGTTTTTT. Translated: CASSPKRIDEKLFF.

In its sample, this clone was seen many times. J is TRBJ2-1 and V is TRBV7-2; D not resolved. V was clipped by 5 bases and J by 8 bases, with 10 bases between them. Germline V gene data show CDR1 as SGHTA and CDR2 as FQGNSA. The CDR3 is 12 amino acids. CDR3 nucleotides: TGTGCCAGCAGCCCTTACGGTGATGAGCAGTTCTTC. Its protein product is CASSPYGDEQFF.

The chain joins TRBV5-1 to TRBJ2-1, with D perhaps matching TRBD2 (7 bases). Germline V lookup: CDR1 SGHRS, CDR2 YFSETQ. The germline V and J ends were trimmed by 7 bases and 3 bases, with 17 bases remaining between them. The CDR3 covers 15 residues. The chain's CDR3 is CASFGGGGLYNEQFF. DNA of the CDR3: TGCGCCAGCTTCGGGGGCGGGGGACTCTACAATGAGCAGTTCTTC.

This rearrangement joins TRBV7-6 to TRBJ2-2, with D possibly matching TRBD1 (6 bases). V was clipped by 5 bases and J by 6 bases, with 10 bases between them. This CDR3 spans 13 amino acids. Germline assignment: CDR1 SGHVS and CDR2 FNYEAQ. This chain's CDR3 is CASSPQGAGELFF. CDR3 DNA: TGTGCCAGCAGCCCACAGGGCGCCGGGGAGCTGTTTTTT.

The CDR3 protein is CASSFRGLINSPLHF. The CDR3 DNA reads as TGTGCCAGCAGTTTCAGGGGGCTGATTAATTCACCCCTCCACTTT. V is TRBV27 and J is TRBJ1-6; 8 bases align to TRBD1. The CDR3 covers 15 residues. Germline values: CDR1 MNHEY, CDR2 SMNVEV (reference sequence). V lost 3 bases and J lost 6; bases outside the gene matches: 4.